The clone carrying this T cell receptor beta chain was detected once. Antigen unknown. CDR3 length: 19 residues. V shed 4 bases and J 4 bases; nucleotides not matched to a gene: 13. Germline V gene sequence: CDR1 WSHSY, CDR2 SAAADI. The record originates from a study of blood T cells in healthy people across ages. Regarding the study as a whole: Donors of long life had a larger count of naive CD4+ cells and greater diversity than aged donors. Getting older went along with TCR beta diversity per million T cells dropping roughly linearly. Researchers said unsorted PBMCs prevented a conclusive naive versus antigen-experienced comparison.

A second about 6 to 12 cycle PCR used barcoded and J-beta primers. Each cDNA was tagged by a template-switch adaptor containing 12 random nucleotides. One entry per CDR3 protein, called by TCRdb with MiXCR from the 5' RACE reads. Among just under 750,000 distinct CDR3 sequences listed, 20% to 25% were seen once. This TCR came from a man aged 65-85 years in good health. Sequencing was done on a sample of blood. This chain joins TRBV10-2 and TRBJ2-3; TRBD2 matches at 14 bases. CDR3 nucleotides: TGCGCCAGCAGTGCACAGTTGACTAGCGGGAGGGCTCGAGCAGATACGCAGTATTTT. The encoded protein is CASSAQLTSGRARADTQYF.